This T cell receptor (beta chain) was retrieved from a study of shared clonotypes between healthy human individuals. In the authors' methods: Quality scores were absent from the junction-only immunoSEQ sequences, so filtering differed. TCRdb's copy holds only in-frame clones and misses some; the assay was immunoSEQ multiplex PCR. V, J and clone size derive from that table, while D and trimming were established from the DNA sequence. The table shows 1,500,000 or so clones, with more than 95% occurring only once. This CDR3 comprises 15 residues. Germline V lookup: CDR1 MNHNS, CDR2 SASEGT. V lost 5 bases to trimming and J lost 8 bases; unmatched junction nucleotides: 8.

The receptor comes from a man younger than 40 in good health. The chain carries TRBV6-1 and TRBJ2-1, with 11 bases aligning to TRBD2. The sequencing sample was made of naive CD4+ T cells sorted from blood. The subset: CD45RA+ positively selected. The CDR3 coding sequence is TGTGCCAGCAGTACTATAGCGGGAGGGCTTGATGAGCAGTTCTTC. Translating it yields CASSTIAGGLDEQFF.